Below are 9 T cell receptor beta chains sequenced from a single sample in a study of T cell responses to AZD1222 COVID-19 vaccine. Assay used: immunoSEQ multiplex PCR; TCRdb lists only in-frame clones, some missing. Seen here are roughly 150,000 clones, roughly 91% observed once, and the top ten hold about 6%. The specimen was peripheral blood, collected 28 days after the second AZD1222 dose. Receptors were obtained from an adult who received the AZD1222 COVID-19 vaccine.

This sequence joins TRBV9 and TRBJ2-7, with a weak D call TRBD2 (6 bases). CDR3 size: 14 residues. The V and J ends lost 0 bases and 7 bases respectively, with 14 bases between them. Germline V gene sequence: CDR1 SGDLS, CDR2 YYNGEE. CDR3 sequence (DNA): TGTGCCAGCAGCGTAGCTTCGGGGGACCTGGAGCAGTACTTC. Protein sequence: CASSVASGDLEQYF.

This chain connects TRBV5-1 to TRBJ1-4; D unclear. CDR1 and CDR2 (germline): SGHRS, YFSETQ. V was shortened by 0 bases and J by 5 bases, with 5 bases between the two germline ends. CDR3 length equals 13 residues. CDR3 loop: CASSLAQNEKLFF. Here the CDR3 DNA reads TGCGCCAGCAGCTTGGCACAAAATGAAAAACTGTTTTTT.

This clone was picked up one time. CDR3 in DNA: TGTGCCAGCAGTTTGGGACTAGCGGGATTGGGCGAGCAGTACTTC. Translation gives CASSLGLAGLGEQYF. V usage is TRBV27 and J usage is TRBJ2-7, with 13 nucleotides matching TRBD2. This CDR3 contains 15 residues. Germline-derived CDR1 and CDR2 are MNHEY and SMNVEV (reference sequence). V shed 3 bases and J 6 bases; nucleotides not matched to a gene: 5.

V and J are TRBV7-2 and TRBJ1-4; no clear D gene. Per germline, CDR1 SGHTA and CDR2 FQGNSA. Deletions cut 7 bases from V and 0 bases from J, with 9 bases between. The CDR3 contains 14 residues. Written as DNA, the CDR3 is TGTGCCAGCACCGTTACCGCAACTAATGAAAAACTGTTTTTT. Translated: CASTVTATNEKLFF. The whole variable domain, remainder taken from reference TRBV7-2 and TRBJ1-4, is GAGVSQSPSNKVTEKGKDVELRCDPISGHTALYWYRQSLGQGLEFLIYFQGNSAPDKSGLPSDRFSAERTGGSVSTLTIQRTQQEDSAVYLCASTVTATNEKLFFGSGTQLSVL.

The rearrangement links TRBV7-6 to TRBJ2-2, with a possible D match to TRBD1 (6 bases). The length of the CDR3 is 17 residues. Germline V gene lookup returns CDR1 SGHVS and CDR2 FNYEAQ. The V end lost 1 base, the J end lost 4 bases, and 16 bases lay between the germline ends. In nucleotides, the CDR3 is TGTGCCAGCAGCTTAGGTCGGCAGGGGCCCACCACCGGGGAGCTGTTTTTT. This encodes CASSLGRQGPTTGELFF. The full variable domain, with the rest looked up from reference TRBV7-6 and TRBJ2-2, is GAGVSQSPRYKVTKRGQDVALRCDPISGHVSLYWYRQALGQGPEFLTYFNYEAQQDKSGLPNDRFSAERPEGSISTLTIQRTEQRDSAMYRCASSLGRQGPTTGELFFGEGSRLTVL.

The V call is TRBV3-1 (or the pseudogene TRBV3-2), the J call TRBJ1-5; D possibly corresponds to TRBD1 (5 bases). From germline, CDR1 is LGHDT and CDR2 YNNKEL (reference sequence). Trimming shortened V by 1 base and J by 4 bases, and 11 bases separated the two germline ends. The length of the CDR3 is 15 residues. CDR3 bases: TGTGCCAGCAGCCAAGGGGGGGTTGGAAATCAGCCCCAGCATTTT. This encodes CASSQGGVGNQPQHF.

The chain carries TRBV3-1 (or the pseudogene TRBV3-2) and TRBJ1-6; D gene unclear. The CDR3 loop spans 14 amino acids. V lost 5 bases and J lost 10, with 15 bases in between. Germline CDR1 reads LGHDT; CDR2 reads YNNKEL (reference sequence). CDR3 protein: CASSYGEGRSPLHF. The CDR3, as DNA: TGTGCCAGCAGCTATGGGGAGGGAAGGTCACCCCTCCACTTT.

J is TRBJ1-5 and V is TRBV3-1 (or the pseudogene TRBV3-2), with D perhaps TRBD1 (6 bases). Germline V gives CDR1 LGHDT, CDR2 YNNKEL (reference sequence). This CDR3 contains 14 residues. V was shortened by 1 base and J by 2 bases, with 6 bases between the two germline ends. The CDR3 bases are TGTGCCAGCAGCCAAGGGACAGGCAATCAGCCCCAGCATTTT. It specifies CASSQGTGNQPQHF.

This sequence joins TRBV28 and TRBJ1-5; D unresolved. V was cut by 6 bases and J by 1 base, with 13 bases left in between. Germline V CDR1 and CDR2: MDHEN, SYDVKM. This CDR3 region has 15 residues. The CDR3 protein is CASRVRGVSNQPQHF. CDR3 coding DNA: TGTGCCAGCAGGGTCCGGGGAGTGAGCAATCAGCCCCAGCATTTT.